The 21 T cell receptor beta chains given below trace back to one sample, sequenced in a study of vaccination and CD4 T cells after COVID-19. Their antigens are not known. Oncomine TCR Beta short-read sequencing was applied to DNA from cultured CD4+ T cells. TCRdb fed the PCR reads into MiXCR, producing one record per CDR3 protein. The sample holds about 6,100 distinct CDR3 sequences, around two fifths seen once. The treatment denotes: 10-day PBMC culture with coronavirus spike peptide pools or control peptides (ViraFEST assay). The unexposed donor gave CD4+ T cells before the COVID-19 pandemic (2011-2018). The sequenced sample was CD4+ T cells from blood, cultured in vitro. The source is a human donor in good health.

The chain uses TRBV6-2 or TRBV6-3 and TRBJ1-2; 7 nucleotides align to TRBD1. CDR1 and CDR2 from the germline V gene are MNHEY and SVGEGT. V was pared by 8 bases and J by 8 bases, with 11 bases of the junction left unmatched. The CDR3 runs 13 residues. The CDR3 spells CASLQGRNGGYTF. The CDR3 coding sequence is TGTGCCAGCTTACAGGGGAGGAATGGGGGCTACACCTTC.

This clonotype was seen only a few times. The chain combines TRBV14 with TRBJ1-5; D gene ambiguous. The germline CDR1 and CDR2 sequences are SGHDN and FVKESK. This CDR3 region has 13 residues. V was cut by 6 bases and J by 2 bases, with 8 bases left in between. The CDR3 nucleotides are TGTGCCAGCAGTGTTAGCGGCAATCAGCCCCAGCATTTT. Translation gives CASSVSGNQPQHF.

CDR3: CASSFPSNQPQHF. The CDR3 DNA sequence: TGTGCCAGTAGCTTCCCTTCAAATCAGCCCCAGCATTTT. The chain uses TRBV19 and TRBJ1-5; D is unresolved. V lost 6 bases and J 4 bases, leaving 10 bases between the germline ends. Germline CDR1 LNHDA, CDR2 SQIVND (reference sequence). The CDR3 spans 13 residues.

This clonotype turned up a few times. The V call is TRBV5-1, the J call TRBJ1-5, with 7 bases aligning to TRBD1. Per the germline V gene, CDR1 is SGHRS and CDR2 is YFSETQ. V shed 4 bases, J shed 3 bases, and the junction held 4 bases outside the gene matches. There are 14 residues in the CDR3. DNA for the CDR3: TGCGCCAGCAGCCCTGGGACAGCCAATCAGCCCCAGCATTTT. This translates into CASSPGTANQPQHF.

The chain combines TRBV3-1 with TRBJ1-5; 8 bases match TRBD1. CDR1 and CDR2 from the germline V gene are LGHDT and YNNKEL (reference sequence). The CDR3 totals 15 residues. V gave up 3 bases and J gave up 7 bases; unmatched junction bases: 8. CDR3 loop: CASSHGQGGRQPQHF. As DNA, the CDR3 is TGTGCCAGCAGCCATGGACAGGGAGGTCGGCAGCCCCAGCATTTT.

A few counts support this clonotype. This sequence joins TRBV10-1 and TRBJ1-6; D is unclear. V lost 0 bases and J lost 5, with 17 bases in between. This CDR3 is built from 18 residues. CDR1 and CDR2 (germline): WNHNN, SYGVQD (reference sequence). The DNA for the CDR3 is TGCGCCAGCAGTGAGTCCGCCCTACCTCGGCCGAATAATTCACCCCTCCACTTT. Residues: CASSESALPRPNNSPLHF.

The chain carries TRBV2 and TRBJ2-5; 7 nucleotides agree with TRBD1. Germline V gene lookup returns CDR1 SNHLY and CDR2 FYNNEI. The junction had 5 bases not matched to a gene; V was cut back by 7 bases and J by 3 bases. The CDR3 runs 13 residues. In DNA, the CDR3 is TGTGCCAGCAAGGACAGGCTAGAAGAGACCCAGTACTTC. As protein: CASKDRLEETQYF.

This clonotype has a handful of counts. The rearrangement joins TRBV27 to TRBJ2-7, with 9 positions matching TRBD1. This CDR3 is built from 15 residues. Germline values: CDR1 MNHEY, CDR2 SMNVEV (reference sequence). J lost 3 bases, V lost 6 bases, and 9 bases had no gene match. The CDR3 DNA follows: TGTGCCAGCAGGAGCAGGACAGGGGTTTACTACGAGCAGTACTTC. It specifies CASRSRTGVYYEQYF.

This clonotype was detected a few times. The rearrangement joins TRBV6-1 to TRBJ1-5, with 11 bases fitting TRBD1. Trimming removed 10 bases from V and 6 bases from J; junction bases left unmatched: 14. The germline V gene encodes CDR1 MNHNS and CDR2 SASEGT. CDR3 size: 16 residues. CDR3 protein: CAIRKSGTGGPQPQHF. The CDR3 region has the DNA TGTGCCATTAGAAAGTCCGGGACAGGGGGACCTCAGCCCCAGCATTTT.

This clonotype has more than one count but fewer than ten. The CDR3 DNA reads TGTGCCAGCAGCTTTGACAGGGATGGCACTGAAGCTTTCTTT. Translation: CASSFDRDGTEAFF. This chain joins TRBV7-2 and TRBJ1-1, with 7 bases fitting TRBD1. The V gene's germline CDR1 is SGHTA and CDR2 FQGNSA. This CDR3 is built from 14 residues. V dropped 3 bases and J dropped 4; count of bases not matched to a gene: 5. The variable domain in full, with the rest retrieved from reference TRBV7-2 and TRBJ1-1, is GAGVSQSPSNKVTEKGKDVELRCDPISGHTALYWYRQSLGQGLEFLIYFQGNSAPDKSGLPSDRFSAERTGGSVSTLTIQRTQQEDSAVYLCASSFDRDGTEAFFGQGTRLTVV.

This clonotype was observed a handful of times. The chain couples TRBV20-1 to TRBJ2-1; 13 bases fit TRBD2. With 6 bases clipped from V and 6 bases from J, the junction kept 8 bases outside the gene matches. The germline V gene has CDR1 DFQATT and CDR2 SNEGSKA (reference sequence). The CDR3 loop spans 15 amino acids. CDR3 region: CSATSGGRVGNEQFF. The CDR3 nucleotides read TGCAGTGCGACTAGCGGGGGGAGGGTCGGCAATGAGCAGTTCTTC.

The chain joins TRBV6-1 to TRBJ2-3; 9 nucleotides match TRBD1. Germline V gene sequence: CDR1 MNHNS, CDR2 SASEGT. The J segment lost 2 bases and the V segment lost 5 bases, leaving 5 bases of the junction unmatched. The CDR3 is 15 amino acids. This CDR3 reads CASSTGQGHTDTQYF. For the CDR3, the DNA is TGTGCCAGCAGTACGGGACAGGGCCACACAGATACGCAGTATTTT.

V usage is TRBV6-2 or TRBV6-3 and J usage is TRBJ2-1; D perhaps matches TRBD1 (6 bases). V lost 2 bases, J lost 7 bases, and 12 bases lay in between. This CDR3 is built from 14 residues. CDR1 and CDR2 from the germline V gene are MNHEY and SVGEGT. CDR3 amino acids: CASSYSTGSNEQFF. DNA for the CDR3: TGTGCCAGCAGTTACAGTACAGGGAGTAATGAGCAGTTCTTC.

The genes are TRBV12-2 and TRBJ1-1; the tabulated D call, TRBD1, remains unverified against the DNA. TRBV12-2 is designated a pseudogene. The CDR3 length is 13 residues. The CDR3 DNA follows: TGTGCAAGTCGACCCGTTTTCCACAGGGGAGCTTTCTTT. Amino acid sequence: CASRPVFHRGAFF.

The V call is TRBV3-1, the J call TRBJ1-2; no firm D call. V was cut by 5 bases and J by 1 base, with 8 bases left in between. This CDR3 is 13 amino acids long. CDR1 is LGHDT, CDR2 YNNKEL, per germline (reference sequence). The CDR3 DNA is TGTGCCAGCAGCTACAGAGGTAACTATGGCTACACCTTC. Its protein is CASSYRGNYGYTF.

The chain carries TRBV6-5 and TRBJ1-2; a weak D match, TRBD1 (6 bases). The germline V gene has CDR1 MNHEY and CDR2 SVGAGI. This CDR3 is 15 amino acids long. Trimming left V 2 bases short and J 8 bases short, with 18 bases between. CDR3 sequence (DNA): TGTGCCAGCAGTTACGACCGGGACACGATTGGAGGCTACACCTTC. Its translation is CASSYDRDTIGGYTF.

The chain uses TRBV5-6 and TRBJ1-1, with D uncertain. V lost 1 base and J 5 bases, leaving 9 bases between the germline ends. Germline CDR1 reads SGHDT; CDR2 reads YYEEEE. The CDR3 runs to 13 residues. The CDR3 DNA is TGTGCCAGCAGCTTGATTGGAGGGACTGAAGCTTTCTTT. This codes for CASSLIGGTEAFF.

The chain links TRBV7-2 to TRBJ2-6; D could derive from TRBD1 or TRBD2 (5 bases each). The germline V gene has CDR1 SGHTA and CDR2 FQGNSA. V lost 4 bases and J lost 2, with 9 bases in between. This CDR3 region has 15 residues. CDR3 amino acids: CASSYRGAGANVLTF. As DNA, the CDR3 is TGTGCCAGCAGCTACCGAGGGGCTGGGGCCAACGTCCTGACTTTC.

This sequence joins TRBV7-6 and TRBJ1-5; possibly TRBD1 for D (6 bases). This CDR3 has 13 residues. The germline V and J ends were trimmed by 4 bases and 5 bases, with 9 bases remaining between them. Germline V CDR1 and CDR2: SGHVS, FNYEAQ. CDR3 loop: CASSWDKYQPQHF. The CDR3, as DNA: TGTGCCAGCAGCTGGGACAAATATCAGCCCCAGCATTTT.

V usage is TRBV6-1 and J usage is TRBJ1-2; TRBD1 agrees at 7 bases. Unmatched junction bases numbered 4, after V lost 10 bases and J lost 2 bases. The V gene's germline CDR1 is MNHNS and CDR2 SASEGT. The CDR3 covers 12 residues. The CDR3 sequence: CAIATGNYGYTF. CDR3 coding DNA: TGTGCCATCGCGACAGGGAACTATGGCTACACCTTC.

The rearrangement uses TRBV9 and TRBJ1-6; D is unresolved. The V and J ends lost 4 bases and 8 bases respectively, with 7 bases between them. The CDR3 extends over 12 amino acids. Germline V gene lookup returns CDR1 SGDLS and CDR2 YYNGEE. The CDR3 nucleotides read TGTGCCAGCAGCCCGGGTGATTCACCCCTCCACTTT. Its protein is CASSPGDSPLHF.